This T cell receptor (delta chain) was observed in a study of gamma-delta T cells after stem cell transplantation. In its sample, this clone ranks as large. The length of the CDR3 is 19 residues. From germline, CDR1 is GEAIGNYY and CDR2 EKD. Trimming at V came to 1 base and at J to 0 bases, leaving 15 bases not matched to a gene. TCRdb called clones anew from the RT-PCR reads with CATT. The table includes around 1,200 delta-chain clones, 41% detected once. J is TRDJ1 and V is TRDV2, with 8 bases fitting TRDD3. Material: gamma-delta T cells. The TCR was taken from a human donor. It is not recorded whose cells these are; they may come from a transplant donor. This table probably holds off-target reads from a library built for another chain. CDR3 residues: CACDTVGRGIIRDTDKLIF. The CDR3 DNA reads as TGTGCCTGTGACACAGTGGGCCGGGGGATAATCAGGGACACCGATAAACTCATCTTT.